This TCR beta chain came from a study of cytomegalovirus exposure and HLA in healthy donors. Points from the study as a whole: Reports state that TCR beta sequences accurately predicted most subjects' HLA-A and HLA-B alleles. As a later analysis showed, a missense DCLRE1C variant was linked to trimming of TCR beta V- and J-genes. Owing to their indistinguishability, certain V segments, notably TRBV6-2 and TRBV6-3, were excluded.

Remarks on this clone: What it binds is unknown.

Both 60 Vbeta primers and 13 Jbeta primers went into the PCR. Assay: immunoSEQ multiplex PCR; the TCRdb copy retains only in-frame clones and omits some. Among around 93,000 clones listed, roughly 80% were seen once. Trimming removed 6 bases from V and 0 bases from J, with 14 bases in between. CDR1 is MNHEY, CDR2 SVGAGI, per germline. The CDR3 runs 15 residues. The sequence derives from a man aged 25 to 40 in good health and CMV-seropositive. V usage is TRBV6-5 and J usage is TRBJ1-1, with D unclear. Sequenced material: PBMCs. CDR3 nucleotides: TGTGCCAGCAGGACCCCAGGTTTCATGAACACTGAAGCTTTCTTT. Amino acids: CASRTPGFMNTEAFF.